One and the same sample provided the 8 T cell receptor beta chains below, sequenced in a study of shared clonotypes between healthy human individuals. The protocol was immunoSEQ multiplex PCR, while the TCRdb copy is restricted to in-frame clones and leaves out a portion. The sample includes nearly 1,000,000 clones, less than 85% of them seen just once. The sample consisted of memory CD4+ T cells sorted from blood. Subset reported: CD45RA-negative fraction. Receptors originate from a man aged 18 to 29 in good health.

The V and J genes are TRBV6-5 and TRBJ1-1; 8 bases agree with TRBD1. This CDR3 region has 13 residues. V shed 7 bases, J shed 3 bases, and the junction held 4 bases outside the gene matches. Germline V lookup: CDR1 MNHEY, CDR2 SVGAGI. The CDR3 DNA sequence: TGTGCCAGCAAGACAGGGGAGGACACTGAAGCTTTCTTT. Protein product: CASKTGEDTEAFF.

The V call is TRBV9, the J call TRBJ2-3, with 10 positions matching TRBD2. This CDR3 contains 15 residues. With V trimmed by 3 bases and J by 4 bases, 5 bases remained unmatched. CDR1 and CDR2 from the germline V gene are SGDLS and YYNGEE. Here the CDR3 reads CASSAEAGGADTQYF. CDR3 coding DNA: TGTGCCAGCAGCGCAGAAGCGGGAGGGGCAGATACGCAGTATTTT.

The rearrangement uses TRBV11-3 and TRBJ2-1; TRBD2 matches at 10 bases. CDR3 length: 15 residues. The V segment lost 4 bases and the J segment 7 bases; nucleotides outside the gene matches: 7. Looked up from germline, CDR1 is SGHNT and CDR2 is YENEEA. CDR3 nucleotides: TGTGCCAGCAGCTCGGCTAGCGGGAGTTGGAATGAGCAGTTCTTC. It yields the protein CASSSASGSWNEQFF.

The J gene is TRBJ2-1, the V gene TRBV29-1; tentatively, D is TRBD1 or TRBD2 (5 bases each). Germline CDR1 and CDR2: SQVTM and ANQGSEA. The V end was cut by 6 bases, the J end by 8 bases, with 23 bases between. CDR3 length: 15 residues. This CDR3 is CSVSSGTNWRDEQFF. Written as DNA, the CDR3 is TGCAGCGTCTCGTCCGGGACCAACTGGCGGGATGAGCAGTTCTTC.

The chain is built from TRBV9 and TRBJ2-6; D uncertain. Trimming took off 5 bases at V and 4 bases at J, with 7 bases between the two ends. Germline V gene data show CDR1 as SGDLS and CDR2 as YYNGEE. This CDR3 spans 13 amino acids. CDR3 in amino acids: CASSPLGANVLTF. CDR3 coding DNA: TGTGCCAGCAGTCCCCTCGGGGCCAACGTCCTGACTTTC.

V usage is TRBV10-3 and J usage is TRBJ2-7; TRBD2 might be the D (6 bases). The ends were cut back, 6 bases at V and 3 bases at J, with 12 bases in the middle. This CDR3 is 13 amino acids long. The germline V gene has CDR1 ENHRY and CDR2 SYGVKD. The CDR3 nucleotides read TGTGCCATCAGCCTCCGCGGGGACTACGAGCAGTACTTC. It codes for CAISLRGDYEQYF.

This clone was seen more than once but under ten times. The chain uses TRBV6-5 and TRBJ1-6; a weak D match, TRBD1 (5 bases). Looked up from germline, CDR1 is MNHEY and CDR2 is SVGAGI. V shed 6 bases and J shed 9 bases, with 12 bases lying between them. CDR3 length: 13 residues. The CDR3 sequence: CASRGRLTSPLHF. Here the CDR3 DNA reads TGTGCCAGCAGGGGGCGCCTGACTTCACCCCTCCACTTT.

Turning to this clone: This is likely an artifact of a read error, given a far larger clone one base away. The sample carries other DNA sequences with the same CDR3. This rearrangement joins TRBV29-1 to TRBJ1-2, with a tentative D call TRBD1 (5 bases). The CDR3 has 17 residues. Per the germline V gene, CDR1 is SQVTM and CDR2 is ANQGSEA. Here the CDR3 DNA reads TGCAGCGGTGGGGATTGGGGCGAAGTCAGCTCTAACTATGGCTACACTTTC. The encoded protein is CSGGDWGEVSSNYGYTF.